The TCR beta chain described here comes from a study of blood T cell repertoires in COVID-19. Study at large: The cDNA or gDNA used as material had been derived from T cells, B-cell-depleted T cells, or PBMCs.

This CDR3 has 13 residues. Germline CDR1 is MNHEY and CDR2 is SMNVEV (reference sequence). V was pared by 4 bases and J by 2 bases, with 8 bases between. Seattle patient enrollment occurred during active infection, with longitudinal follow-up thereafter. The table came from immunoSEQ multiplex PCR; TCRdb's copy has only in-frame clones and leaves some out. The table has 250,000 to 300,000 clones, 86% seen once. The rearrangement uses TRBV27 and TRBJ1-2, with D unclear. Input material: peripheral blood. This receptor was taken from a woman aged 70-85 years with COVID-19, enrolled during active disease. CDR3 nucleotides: TGTGCCAGCAGTTCGACCGGGAACTATGGCTACACCTTC. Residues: CASSSTGNYGYTF.